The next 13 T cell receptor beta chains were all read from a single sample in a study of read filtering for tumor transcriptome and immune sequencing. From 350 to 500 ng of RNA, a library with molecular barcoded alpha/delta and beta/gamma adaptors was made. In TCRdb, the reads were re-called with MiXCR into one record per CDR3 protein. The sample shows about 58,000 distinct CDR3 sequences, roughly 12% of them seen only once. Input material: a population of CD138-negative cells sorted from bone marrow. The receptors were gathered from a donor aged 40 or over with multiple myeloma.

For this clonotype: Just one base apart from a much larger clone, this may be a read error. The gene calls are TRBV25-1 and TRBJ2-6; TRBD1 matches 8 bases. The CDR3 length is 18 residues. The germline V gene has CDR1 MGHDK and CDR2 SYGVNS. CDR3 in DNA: TGTGCCAGCAGTGCCCTTGGACAGGGAGTCTCTGGGGCCAACGCCCTGACTTTC. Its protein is CASSALGQGVSGANALTF.

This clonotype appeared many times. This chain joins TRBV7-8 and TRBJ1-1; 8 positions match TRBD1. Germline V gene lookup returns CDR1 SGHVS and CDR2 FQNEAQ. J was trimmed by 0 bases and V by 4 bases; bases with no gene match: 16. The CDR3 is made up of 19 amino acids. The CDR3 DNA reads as TGTGCCAGCAGCTCCCCCCTCGACAGGGGCCTTTCTATGAACACTGAAGCTTTCTTT. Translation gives CASSSPLDRGLSMNTEAFF.

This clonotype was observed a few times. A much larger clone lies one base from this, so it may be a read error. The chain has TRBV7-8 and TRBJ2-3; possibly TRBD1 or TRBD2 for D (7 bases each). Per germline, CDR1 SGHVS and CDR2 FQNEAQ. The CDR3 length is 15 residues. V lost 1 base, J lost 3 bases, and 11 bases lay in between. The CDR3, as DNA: TGTGCCAGCAGCTTAGACCAGGGGGGGACAGATACGCAGTATTTT. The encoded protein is CASSLDQGGTDTQYF.

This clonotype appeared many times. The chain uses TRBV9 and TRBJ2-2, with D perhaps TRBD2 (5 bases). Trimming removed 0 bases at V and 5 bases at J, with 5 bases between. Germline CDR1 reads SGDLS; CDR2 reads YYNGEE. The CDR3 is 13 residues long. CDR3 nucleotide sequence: TGTGCCAGCAGCGTAGGGACTACCGGGGAGCTGTTTTTT. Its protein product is CASSVGTTGELFF.

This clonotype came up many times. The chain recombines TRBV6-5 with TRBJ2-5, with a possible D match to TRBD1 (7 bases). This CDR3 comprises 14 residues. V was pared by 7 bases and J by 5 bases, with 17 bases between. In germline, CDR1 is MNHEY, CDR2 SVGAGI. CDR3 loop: CASKGGGMHETQYF. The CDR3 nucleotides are TGTGCCAGCAAAGGGGGCGGGATGCATGAGACCCAGTACTTC.

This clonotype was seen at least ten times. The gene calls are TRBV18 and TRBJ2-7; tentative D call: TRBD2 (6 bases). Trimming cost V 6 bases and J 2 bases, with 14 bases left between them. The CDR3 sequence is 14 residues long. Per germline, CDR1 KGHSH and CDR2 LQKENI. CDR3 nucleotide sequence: TGTGCCAGCTCGGACTACAAGGACCCCTACGAGCAGTACTTC. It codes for CASSDYKDPYEQYF.

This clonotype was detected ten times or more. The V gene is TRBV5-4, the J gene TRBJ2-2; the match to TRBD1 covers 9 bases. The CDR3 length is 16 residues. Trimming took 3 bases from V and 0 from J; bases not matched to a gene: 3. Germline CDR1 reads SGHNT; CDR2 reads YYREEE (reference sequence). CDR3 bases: TGTGCCAGCAGCTCACGGACAGGGGCGAACACCGGGGAGCTGTTTTTT. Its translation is CASSSRTGANTGELFF.

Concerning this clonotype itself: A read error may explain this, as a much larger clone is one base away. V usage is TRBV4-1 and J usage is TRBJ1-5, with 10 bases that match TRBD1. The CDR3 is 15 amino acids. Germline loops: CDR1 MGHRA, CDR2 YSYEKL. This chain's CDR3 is CSSSQERDRGQPQHF. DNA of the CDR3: TGCTCCAGCAGCCAGGAACGGGACAGGGGTCAGCCCCAGCATTTT.

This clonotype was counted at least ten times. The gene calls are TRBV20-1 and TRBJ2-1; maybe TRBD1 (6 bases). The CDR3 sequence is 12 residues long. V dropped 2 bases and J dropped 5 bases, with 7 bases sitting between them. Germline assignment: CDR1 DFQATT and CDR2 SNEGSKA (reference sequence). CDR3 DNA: TGCAGTGCTAGAAACAGGGACAATGAGCAGTTCTTC. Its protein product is CSARNRDNEQFF.

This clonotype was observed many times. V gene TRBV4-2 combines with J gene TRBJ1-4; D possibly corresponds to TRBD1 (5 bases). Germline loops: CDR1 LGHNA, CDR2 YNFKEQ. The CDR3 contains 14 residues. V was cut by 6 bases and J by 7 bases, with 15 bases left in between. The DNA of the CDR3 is TGTGCCAGCAGACGTGCGGGGGAGGGTGAAAAACTGTTTTTT. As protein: CASRRAGEGEKLFF.

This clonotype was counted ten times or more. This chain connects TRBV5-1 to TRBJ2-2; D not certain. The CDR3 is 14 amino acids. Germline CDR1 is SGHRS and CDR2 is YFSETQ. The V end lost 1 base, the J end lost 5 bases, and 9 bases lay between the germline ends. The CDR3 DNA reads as TGCGCCAGCAGCTTGTCCTTAGGAACCGGGGAGCTGTTTTTT. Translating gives CASSLSLGTGELFF.

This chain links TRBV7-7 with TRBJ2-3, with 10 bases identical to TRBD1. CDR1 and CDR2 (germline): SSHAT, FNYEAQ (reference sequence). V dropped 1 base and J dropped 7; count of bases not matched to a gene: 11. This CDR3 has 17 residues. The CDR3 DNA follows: TGTGCCAGCAGCTTAGTAGTGGGGGGACAGGGGCAAAATACGCAGTATTTT. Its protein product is CASSLVVGGQGQNTQYF.

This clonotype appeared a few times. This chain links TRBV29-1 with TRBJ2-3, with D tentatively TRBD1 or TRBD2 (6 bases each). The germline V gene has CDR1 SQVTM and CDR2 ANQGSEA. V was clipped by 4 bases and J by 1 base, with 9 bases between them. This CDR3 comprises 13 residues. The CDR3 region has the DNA TGCAGCGTTGTGGGGGGCGGCACAGATACGCAGTATTTT. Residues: CSVVGGGTDTQYF.